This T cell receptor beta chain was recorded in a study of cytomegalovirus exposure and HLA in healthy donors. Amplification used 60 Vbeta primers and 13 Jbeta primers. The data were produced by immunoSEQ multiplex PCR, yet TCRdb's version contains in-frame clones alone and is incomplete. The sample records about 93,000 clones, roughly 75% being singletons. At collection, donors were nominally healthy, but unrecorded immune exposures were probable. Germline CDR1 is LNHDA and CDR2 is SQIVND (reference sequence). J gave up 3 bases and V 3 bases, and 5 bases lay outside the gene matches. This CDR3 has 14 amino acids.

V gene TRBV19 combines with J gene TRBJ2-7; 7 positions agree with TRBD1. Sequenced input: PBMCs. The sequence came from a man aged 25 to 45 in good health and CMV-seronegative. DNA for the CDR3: TGTGCCAGTAGTATCCACGACAGGGTCTACGAGCAGTACTTC. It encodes CASSIHDRVYEQYF.